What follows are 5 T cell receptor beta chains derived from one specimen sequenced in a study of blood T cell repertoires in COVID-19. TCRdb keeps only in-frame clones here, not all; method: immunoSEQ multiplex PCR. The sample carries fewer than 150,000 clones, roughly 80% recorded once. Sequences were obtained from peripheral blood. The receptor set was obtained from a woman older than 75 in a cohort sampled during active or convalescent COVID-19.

The CDR3 loop is CASSGPQGKNSPLHF. DNA for the CDR3: TGTGCCAGCAGCGGGCCCCAGGGTAAGAATTCACCCCTCCACTTT. The chain uses TRBV9 and TRBJ1-6, with a possible D match to TRBD1 (5 bases). Trimming removed 3 bases at V and 7 bases at J, with 14 bases between. Per germline, CDR1 SGDLS and CDR2 YYNGEE. The CDR3 totals 15 residues.

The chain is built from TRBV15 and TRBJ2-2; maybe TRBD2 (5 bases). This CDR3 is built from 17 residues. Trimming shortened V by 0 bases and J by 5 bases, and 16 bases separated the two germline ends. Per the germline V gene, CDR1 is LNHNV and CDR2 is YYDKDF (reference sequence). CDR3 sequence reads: CATSRDLVTLATGELFF. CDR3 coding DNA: TGTGCCACCAGCAGAGACTTGGTGACTCTAGCTACCGGGGAGCTGTTTTTT.

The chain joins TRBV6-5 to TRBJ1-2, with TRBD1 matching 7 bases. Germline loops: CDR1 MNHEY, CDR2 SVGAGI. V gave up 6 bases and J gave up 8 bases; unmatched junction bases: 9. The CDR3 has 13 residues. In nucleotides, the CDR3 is TGTGCCAGCAGATCGACAGGGACAGAGGGCTACACCTTC. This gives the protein CASRSTGTEGYTF.

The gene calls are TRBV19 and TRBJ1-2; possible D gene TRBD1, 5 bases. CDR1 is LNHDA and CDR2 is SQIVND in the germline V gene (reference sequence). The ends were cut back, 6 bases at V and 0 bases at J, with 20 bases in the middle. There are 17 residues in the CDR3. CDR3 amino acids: CASRGGAIPDSNYGYTF. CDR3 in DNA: TGTGCCAGTAGGGGAGGGGCCATCCCAGATTCTAACTATGGCTACACCTTC.

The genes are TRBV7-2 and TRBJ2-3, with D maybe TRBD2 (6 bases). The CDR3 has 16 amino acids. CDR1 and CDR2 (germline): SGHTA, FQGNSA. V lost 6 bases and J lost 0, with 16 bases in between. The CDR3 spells CASSSKPGLSTDTQYF. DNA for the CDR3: TGTGCCAGCAGTTCGAAGCCGGGACTTAGCACAGATACGCAGTATTTT.